This T cell receptor (beta chain) was recorded in a study of T cell changes during pregnancy in multiple sclerosis. The V gene end was trimmed by 5 bases and the J gene end by 10 bases; junction bases not matched to a gene: 8. The germline gives CDR1 SGHTA, CDR2 FQGNSA. This CDR3 contains 13 residues. Sequencing was performed with immunoSEQ multiplex PCR; in TCRdb, only in-frame clones are kept and a portion is missing. Of 45,000 to 70,000 clones detected, about 90% appear once; the ten largest clones hold 0.16%. The chain links TRBV7-2 to TRBJ1-5; TRBD1 aligns across 7 bases. The origin of this receptor is a female donor in good health, enrolled as a control in a pregnancy study. Material: CD4+ T cells from peripheral blood mononuclear cells, obtained after pregnancy. The DNA for the CDR3 is TGTGCCAGCAGCCCAGTTCAGGGGGGCCCCCAGCATTTT. It yields the protein CASSPVQGGPQHF.